The clone carrying this T cell receptor beta chain was found a few times. This specimen belongs to a study of blood T cell repertoires in COVID-19. For the study at large: PBMCs, B-cell-depleted T cells, or T cells provided the cDNA or gDNA that made up the material.

Sequenced by immunoSEQ multiplex PCR; TCRdb stores in-frame clones only, minus some. The sample comprises some 120,000 clones, more than 75% of which are singletons, and 3% to 4% rests with the top ten. CDR3 length: 14 residues. V was trimmed by 5 bases and J by 2 bases, leaving 11 bases between them. Germline V gives CDR1 KGHSH, CDR2 LQKENI. The sequenced sample was peripheral blood. The J gene is TRBJ2-3, the V gene TRBV18; TRBD2 is a possible D gene (6 bases). The TCR originated in a woman in her sixties or seventies with acute or convalescent COVID-19. The CDR3 region has the DNA TGTGCCAGCTCAATAAGGGAGGTCACAGATACGCAGTATTTT. Translated, it gives CASSIREVTDTQYF. The variable domain in full, completed from reference TRBV18 and TRBJ2-3, reads NAGVMQNPRHLVRRRGQEARLRCSPMKGHSHVYWYRQLPEEGLKFMVYLQKENIIDESGMPKERFSAEFPKEGPSILRIQQVVRGDSAAYFCASSIREVTDTQYFGPGTRLTVL.